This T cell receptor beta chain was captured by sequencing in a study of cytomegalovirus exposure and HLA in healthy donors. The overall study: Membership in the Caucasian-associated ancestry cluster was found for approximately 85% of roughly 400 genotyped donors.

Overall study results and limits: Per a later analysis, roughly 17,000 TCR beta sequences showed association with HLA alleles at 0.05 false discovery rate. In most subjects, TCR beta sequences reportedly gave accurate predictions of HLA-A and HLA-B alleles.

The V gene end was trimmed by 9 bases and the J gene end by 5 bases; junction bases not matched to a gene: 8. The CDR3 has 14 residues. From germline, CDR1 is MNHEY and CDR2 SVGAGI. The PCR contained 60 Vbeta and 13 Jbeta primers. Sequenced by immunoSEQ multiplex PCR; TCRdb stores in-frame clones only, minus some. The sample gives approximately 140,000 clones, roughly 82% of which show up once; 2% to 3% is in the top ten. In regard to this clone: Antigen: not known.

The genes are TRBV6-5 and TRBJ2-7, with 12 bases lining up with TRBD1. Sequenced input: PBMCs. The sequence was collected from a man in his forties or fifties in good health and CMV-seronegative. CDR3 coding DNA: TGTGCCAGTCGTATAGGGACAGGGGGCGACGAGCAGTACTTC. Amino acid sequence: CASRIGTGGDEQYF.